The T cell receptor (beta chain) under discussion was sequenced for a study of CXCR3-negative and CXCR3-positive naive CD8 T cells. The wider study: Some 130 million TRB reads were obtained overall (about 1.5 +/- 0.3 million per library).

With respect to this clonotype: As yet, its antigen is unknown.

CD45RO-CCR7+CD27+CD95- defined naive CD8+ T cells. The CDR3 runs 14 residues. Germline V gene sequence: CDR1 SNHLY, CDR2 FYNNEI. Study conclusions and caveats: Memory cells showed distinct TRBV-TRBJ patterns, while the two naive subsets matched. CXCR3-positive naive cells carried more hydrophobic TRB CDR3s than CXCR3-negative ones. Both naive subsets had comparably high diversity; memory CD8+ cells much lower.

The TRB libraries of cDNA were built by UMI-labeled 5' RACE. TCRdb reprocessed the 5' RACE reads and stores each CDR3 protein as one record, lacking DNA. In total, the table holds about 5,800 distinct CDR3 sequences. Input material: naive CXCR3+ CD8+ T cells from blood. Subset of the sample: CD45RO-CCR7+CD27+CD95- naive CD8+ T cells expressing CXCR3 (TNR3+). This chain joins TRBV2 and TRBJ2-7; the TCRdb D gene call, TRBD2, has no DNA to confirm it. This sequence was found in a human donor in good health. Some clones in this sample may be carry-over from other donors' samples. CDR3 amino acids: CASSRGAGGYEQYF.